The 22 T cell receptor beta chains below all came from one sample that was sequenced in a study of Ad26.COV2.S vaccination and SARS-CoV-2 variants. TCRdb's copy holds only in-frame clones and misses some; the assay was immunoSEQ multiplex PCR. The sample gives roughly 500,000 clones, approximately 89% of which show up once; around 2.6% is in the top ten. Treatment meaning: about 20 received Ad26.COV2.S at low or high dose, single or two shots; about 5 received placebo; per-sample allocation not given. At day 63 after the first vaccine or placebo injection, samples were drawn. The source material was peripheral blood, sampled in a trial of Ad26.COV2.S vaccine versus placebo. These receptors were obtained from a person between 18 and 65 years old who received the Ad26.COV2.S COVID-19 vaccine or a placebo.

The rearrangement uses TRBV6-2 or TRBV6-3 and TRBJ2-2, with 8 bases lining up with TRBD1. Germline CDR1 is MNHEY and CDR2 is SVGEGT. The CDR3 is made up of 14 amino acids. J was trimmed by 5 bases and V by 4 bases; bases with no gene match: 3. The CDR3 DNA reads TGTGCCAGCAGTTGGACAGGGAGTACCGGGGAGCTGTTTTTT. Protein sequence: CASSWTGSTGELFF.

The V gene is TRBV5-1, the J gene TRBJ1-3; D is unresolved. The V end lost 3 bases, the J end lost 1 base, and 11 bases lay between the germline ends. The germline V gene has CDR1 SGHRS and CDR2 YFSETQ. The length of the CDR3 is 15 residues. Written as DNA, the CDR3 is TGCGCCAGCAGCTCCGCTGGTAATTCTGGAAACACCATATATTTT. The encoded protein is CASSSAGNSGNTIYF.

This clone appeared once. The chain couples TRBV5-1 to TRBJ2-1; 9 bases map to TRBD2. Germline V gene lookup returns CDR1 SGHRS and CDR2 YFSETQ. This CDR3 has 17 residues. J gave up 7 bases and V 2 bases, and 13 bases lay outside the gene matches. The CDR3 is CASSFFPGSSGDNEQFF. The CDR3, as DNA: TGCGCCAGCAGCTTCTTCCCAGGGTCTAGCGGGGATAATGAGCAGTTCTTC.

This chain joins TRBV6-6 and TRBJ1-6; possible D gene TRBD1, 5 bases. Germline CDR1 is MNHNY and CDR2 is SVGAGI (reference sequence). The V end was cut by 2 bases, the J end by 9 bases, with 11 bases between. The CDR3 spans 14 residues. Here the CDR3 DNA reads TGTGCCAGCAGTTACGACCAGGGTGGTTCACCCCTCCACTTT. It specifies CASSYDQGGSPLHF.

CDR3 coding DNA: TGTGCCAGTAGTTACACCGGGGCCGGATACGAGCAGTACTTC. Protein sequence: CASSYTGAGYEQYF. The chain employs TRBV19 and TRBJ2-7; possibly TRBD1 or TRBD2 for D (5 bases each). This CDR3 region has 14 residues. Germline-derived CDR1 and CDR2 are LNHDA and SQIVND (reference sequence). Deletions cut 5 bases from V and 4 bases from J, with 15 bases between. Using reference TRBV19 and TRBJ2-7 for the parts outside the CDR3, the full variable domain is DGGITQSPKYLFRKEGQNVTLSCEQNLNHDAMYWYRQDPGQGLRLIYYSQIVNDFQKGDIAEGYSVSREKKESFPLTVTSAQKNPTAFYLCASSYTGAGYEQYFGPGTRLTVT.

The chain recombines TRBV7-8 with TRBJ1-5; no reliable D call. This CDR3 comprises 12 residues. Looked up from germline, CDR1 is SGHVS and CDR2 is FQNEAQ. Trimming shortened V by 3 bases and J by 9 bases, and 9 bases separated the two germline ends. CDR3 DNA: TGTGCCAGCAGCTTCGGGCATCGGCCCCAGCATTTT. This gives the protein CASSFGHRPQHF.

The V and J genes are TRBV4-3 and TRBJ2-5, with 7 bases fitting TRBD1. Trimming removed 3 bases from V and 3 bases from J; junction bases left unmatched: 10. Germline lookup yields CDR1 LGHNA and CDR2 YSLEER. This CDR3 is built from 16 residues. The CDR3 DNA reads as TGCGCCAGCAGCCATGGAACTGCCGGGACAGAAGAGACCCAGTACTTC. It specifies CASSHGTAGTEETQYF.

This clone was detected only once. The chain couples TRBV29-1 to TRBJ1-2; D gene uncertain. CDR1 is SQVTM, CDR2 ANQGSEA, per germline. The CDR3 contains 13 residues. The CDR3 region is CSVGPLHNYGYTF. In DNA form, the CDR3 reads TGCAGTGTAGGACCGCTCCACAACTATGGCTACACCTTC.

The chain couples TRBV28 to TRBJ1-2, with D unresolved. In germline, CDR1 is MDHEN, CDR2 SYDVKM. V lost 3 bases, J lost 8 bases, and 10 bases lay in between. The CDR3 length is 12 residues. DNA for the CDR3: TGTGCCAGCAGTTTGTCGACTACCGGCTACACCTTC. This sequence encodes CASSLSTTGYTF.

The rearrangement uses TRBV30 and TRBJ1-2; 9 nucleotides match TRBD1. With 2 bases clipped from V and 8 bases from J, the junction kept 3 bases outside the gene matches. CDR1 GTSNPN and CDR2 SVGIG come from the germline V gene (reference sequence). The CDR3 consists of 12 residues. Here the CDR3 reads CAWSTGGEGYTF. The DNA for the CDR3 is TGTGCCTGGAGTACAGGGGGCGAGGGCTACACCTTC.

This clone was found a few times. The chain links TRBV10-3 to TRBJ2-7, with 10 bases matching TRBD2. The CDR3 runs to 15 residues. Trimming took 10 bases from V and 0 from J; bases not matched to a gene: 9. CDR1 ENHRY and CDR2 SYGVKD come from the germline V gene. The CDR3 DNA is TGTGCCACCTCGTCACTAGCGGGGCACTCCTACGAGCAGTACGTC. Protein: CATSSLAGHSYEQYV.

This chain uses TRBV7-9 with TRBJ1-2; D call uncertain. The ends were cut back, 1 base at V and 4 bases at J, with 4 bases in the middle. The germline CDR1 and CDR2 sequences are SEHNR and FQNEAQ (reference sequence). This CDR3 spans 12 amino acids. The CDR3, as DNA: TGTGCCAGCAGCTTAGGGCTCTATGGCTACACCTTC. This translates into CASSLGLYGYTF. The full variable domain, in which reference TRBV7-9 and TRBJ1-2 provide the parts outside the CDR3, is DTGVSQNPRHKITKRGQNVTFRCDPISEHNRLYWYRQTLGQGPEFLTYFQNEAQLEKSRLLSDRFSAERPKGSFSTLEIQRTEQGDSAMYLCASSLGLYGYTFGSGTRLTVV.

This clone has just one count. The chain is built from TRBV6-5 and TRBJ1-1; D is possibly TRBD1 (5 bases). The germline V gene has CDR1 MNHEY and CDR2 SVGAGI. V shed 6 bases and J shed 3 bases, with 14 bases lying between them. This CDR3 has 14 amino acids. In nucleotides, the CDR3 is TGTGCCAGCAGGTGGGGCGCCGGGGACACTGAAGCTTTCTTT. It is translated as CASRWGAGDTEAFF.

The gene calls are TRBV11-2 and TRBJ1-1; D is unresolved. Looked up from germline, CDR1 is SGHAT and CDR2 is FQNNGV. Deletions cut 1 base from V and 8 bases from J, with 11 bases between. This CDR3 is 13 amino acids long. CDR3: CASSLARGWEAFF. For the CDR3, the DNA is TGTGCCAGCAGCTTAGCTCGGGGATGGGAAGCTTTCTTT.

This chain uses TRBV7-2 with TRBJ1-2; D is perhaps TRBD1 (6 bases). CDR1 and CDR2 (germline): SGHTA, FQGNSA. Trimming removed 8 bases from V and 4 bases from J, with 20 bases in between. This CDR3 is built from 15 residues. DNA of the CDR3: TGTGCCAGCTCCGGGGGGCAGGCCGGGGGCTATGGCTACACCTTC. It codes for CASSGGQAGGYGYTF.

The chain's CDR3 is CASRGTDPMNTEAFF. The CDR3 coding sequence is TGTGCCAGCAGGGGGACAGACCCCATGAACACTGAAGCTTTCTTT. V and J are TRBV6-6 and TRBJ1-1, with TRBD1 identical over 7 bases. V dropped 6 bases and J dropped 0; count of bases not matched to a gene: 7. Germline V gene sequence: CDR1 MNHNY, CDR2 SVGAGI (reference sequence). CDR3 length equals 15 residues.

The chain links TRBV5-5 to TRBJ1-2; 8 bases line up with TRBD1. The CDR3 has 16 amino acids. Germline CDR1 reads SGHKS; CDR2 reads YYEKEE (reference sequence). The junction had 9 bases not matched to a gene; V was cut back by 5 bases and J by 0 bases. CDR3 region: CASSRQGALANYGYTF. The CDR3 region has the DNA TGTGCCAGCAGTCGGCAGGGGGCCCTAGCTAACTATGGCTACACCTTC.

This chain connects TRBV1 to TRBJ2-7; the listed D gene, TRBD2, was not tested against the DNA. TRBV1 is shown as a pseudogene. The CDR3 totals 20 residues. CDR3 DNA sequence: TGCACCAGCAGCCAAGATAGCCCAGCGGGGGGAGAGAATGGAGGCTACGAGCAGTACTTC. Its protein is CTSSQDSPAGGENGGYEQYF.

Regarding this clone: The same CDR3 can be traced to other DNA sequences in this sample. The chain employs TRBV9 and TRBJ1-1; D gene ambiguous. Germline V lookup: CDR1 SGDLS, CDR2 YYNGEE. The ends were cut back, 0 bases at V and 4 bases at J, with 7 bases in the middle. The CDR3 totals 13 residues. The CDR3 sequence is CASSVGPGTEAFF. CDR3 DNA sequence: TGTGCCAGCAGCGTAGGGCCGGGCACTGAAGCTTTCTTT.

The chain uses TRBV2 and TRBJ2-3; D is unresolved. Germline V gene sequence: CDR1 SNHLY, CDR2 FYNNEI. The CDR3 totals 12 residues. V shed 6 bases and J shed 9 bases, with 13 bases lying between them. The CDR3 sequence is CASRSTGVTQYF. CDR3 coding DNA: TGTGCCAGCAGATCAACTGGGGTGACGCAGTATTTT. The full variable domain, with the rest looked up from reference TRBV2 and TRBJ2-3, is EPEVTQTPSHQVTQMGQEVILRCVPISNHLYFYWYRQILGQKVEFLVSFYNNEISEKSEIFDDQFSVERPDGSNFTLKIRSTKLEDSAMYFCASRSTGVTQYFGPGTRLTVL.

In DNA, the CDR3 is TGTGCCACCAGCAGAGCTAACAGGGGTGGCTATGGCTACACCTTC. Its translation is CATSRANRGGYGYTF. The chain couples TRBV15 to TRBJ1-2; 7 bases agree with TRBD1. Trimming cost V 1 base and J 4 bases; bases outside gene matches: 6. The CDR3 has 15 amino acids. Looked up from germline, CDR1 is LNHNV and CDR2 is YYDKDF (reference sequence).

The V and J genes are TRBV7-8 and TRBJ1-2, with 8 bases fitting TRBD1. From germline, CDR1 is SGHVS and CDR2 FQNEAQ. Trimming at V came to 5 bases and at J to 0 bases, leaving 2 bases not matched to a gene. This CDR3 has 14 residues. CDR3 protein: CASSQDRANYGYTF. CDR3 nucleotides: TGTGCCAGCAGCCAGGACAGGGCTAACTATGGCTACACCTTC. Using reference TRBV7-8 and TRBJ1-2 for the parts outside the CDR3, the full variable domain is GAGVSQSPRYKVAKRGQDVALRCDPISGHVSLFWYQQALGQGPEFLTYFQNEAQLDKSGLPSDRFFAERPEGSVSTLKIQRTQQEDSAVYLCASSQDRANYGYTFGSGTRLTVV.